These T cell receptor beta chains were read from a single sample in a study of OX40 agonist ivuxolimab in advanced cancers. Measured with immunoSEQ multiplex PCR; TCRdb has only the in-frame clones, and not every one. The sample contains tens of thousands of clones, roughly 84% of which appear only once. The material sequenced was CD4+ or CD8+ T cells sorted from blood, taken in a trial of the OX40 agonist ivuxolimab. Receptors were obtained from an adult with an advanced solid tumor such as melanoma, head and neck, liver or kidney cancer. The CDR3 runs from the conserved cysteine through the conserved F or W.

TRBJ2-5	TRBV6-5	CATRLIGGETQYF
TRBJ2-1	TRBV9	CASSVTSETYNEQFF
TRBJ2-1	TRBV6-5	CASSYSGGGYNEQFF
TRBJ2-3	TRBV6-4	CASSERGGDTQYF
TRBJ1-1	TRBV18	CASSPKDRANTEAFF
TRBJ1-3	TRBV18	CASSPPGPSGNTIYF
TRBJ1-1	TRBV28	CASSFSGMNTEAFF
TRBJ2-7	TRBV28	CASRLTSGRSYEQYF
TRBJ1-1	TRBV9	CASSTGQGTTEAFF
TRBJ1-2	TRBV19	CASSPGQSRFYTF
TRBJ2-7	TRBV18	CASSPPGLAGSEQYF
TRBJ1-1	TRBV9	CASSVVGIGQGNTEAFF
TRBJ1-5	TRBV7-3	CASSLVQGFNQPQHF
TRBJ2-5	TRBV18	CASSPGTEETQYF
TRBJ2-1	TRBV11-3	CASSTTSHEQFF
TRBJ1-1	TRBV19	CASSIGAILNTEAFF
TRBJ1-2	TRBV30	CAWLRGGRNYGYTF